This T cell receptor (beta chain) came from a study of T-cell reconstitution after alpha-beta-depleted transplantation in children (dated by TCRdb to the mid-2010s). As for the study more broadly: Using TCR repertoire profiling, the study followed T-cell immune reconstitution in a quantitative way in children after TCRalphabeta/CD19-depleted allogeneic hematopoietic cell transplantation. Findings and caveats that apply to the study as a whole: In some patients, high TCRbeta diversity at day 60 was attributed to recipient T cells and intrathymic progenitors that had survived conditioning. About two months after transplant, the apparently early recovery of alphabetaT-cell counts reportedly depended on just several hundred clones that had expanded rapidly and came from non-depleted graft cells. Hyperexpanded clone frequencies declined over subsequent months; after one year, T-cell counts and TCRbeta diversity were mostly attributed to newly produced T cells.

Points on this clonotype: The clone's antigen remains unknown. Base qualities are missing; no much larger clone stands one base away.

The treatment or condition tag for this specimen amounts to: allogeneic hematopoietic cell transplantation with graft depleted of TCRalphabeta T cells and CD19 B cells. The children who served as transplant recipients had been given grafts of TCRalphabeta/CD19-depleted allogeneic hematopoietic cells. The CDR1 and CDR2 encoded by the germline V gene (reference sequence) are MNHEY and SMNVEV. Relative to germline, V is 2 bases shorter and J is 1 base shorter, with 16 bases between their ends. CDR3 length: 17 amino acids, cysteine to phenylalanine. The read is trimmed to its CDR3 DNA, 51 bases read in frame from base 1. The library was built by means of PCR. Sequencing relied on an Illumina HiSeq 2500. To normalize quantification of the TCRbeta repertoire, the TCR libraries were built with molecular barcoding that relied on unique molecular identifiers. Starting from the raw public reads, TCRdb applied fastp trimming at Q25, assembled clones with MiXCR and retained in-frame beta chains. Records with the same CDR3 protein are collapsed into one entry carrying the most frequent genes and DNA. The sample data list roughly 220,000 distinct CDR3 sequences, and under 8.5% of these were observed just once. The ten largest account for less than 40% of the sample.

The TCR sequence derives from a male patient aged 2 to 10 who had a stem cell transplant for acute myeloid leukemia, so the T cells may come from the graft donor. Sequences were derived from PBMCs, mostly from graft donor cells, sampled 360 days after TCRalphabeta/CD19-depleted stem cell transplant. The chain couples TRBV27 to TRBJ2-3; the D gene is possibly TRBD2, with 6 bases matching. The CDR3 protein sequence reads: CASSLAGGTTRTDTQYF. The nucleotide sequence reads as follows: TGTGCCAGCAGTTTAGCTGGCGGGACGACCCGCACAGATACGCAGTATTTT.